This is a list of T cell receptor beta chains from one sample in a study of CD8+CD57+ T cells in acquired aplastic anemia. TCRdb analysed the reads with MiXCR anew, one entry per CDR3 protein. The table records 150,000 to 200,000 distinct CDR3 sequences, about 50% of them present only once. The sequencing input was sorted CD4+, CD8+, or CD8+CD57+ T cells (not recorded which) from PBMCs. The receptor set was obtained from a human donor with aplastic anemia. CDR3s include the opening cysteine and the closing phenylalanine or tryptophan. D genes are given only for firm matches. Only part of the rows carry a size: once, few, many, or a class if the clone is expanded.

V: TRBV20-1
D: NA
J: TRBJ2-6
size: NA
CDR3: CSARAPGANVLTF
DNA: TGCAGTGCTAGAGCCCCCGGGGCCAACGTCCTGACTTTC

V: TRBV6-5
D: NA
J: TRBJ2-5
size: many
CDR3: CASSYTRGETQYF
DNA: TGTGCCAGCAGTTACACCCGGGGGGAGACCCAGTACTTC

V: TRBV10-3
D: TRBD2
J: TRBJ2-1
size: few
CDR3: CAIGTEAGAYNEQFF
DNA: TGTGCCATCGGGACTGAAGCGGGAGCCTACAATGAGCAGTTCTTC

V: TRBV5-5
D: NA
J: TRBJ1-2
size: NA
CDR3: CASSIQGSGRYTF
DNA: TGTGCCAGCAGCATTCAGGGGAGCGGGCGCTACACCTTC

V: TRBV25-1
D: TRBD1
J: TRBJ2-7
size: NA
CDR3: CASSDGQGRYEQYF
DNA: TGTGCCAGCAGTGACGGACAGGGTCGCTACGAGCAGTACTTC

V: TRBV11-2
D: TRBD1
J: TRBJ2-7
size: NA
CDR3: CASQDRAYEQYF
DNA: TGTGCCAGCCAGGACAGGGCCTACGAGCAGTACTTC

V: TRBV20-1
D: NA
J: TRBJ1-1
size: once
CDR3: CSALRGGLEAFF
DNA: TGCAGTGCCTTAAGGGGAGGGCTAGAGGCTTTCTTT

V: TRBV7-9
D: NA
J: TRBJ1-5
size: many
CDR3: CASSSLETLSFNQPQHF
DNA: TGTGCCAGCAGCTCGCTAGAGACCCTCTCCTTCAATCAGCCCCAGCATTTT

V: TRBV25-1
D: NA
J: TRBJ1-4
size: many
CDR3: CASSLGGLEKLFF
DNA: TGTGCCAGCAGCTTAGGAGGACTTGAAAAACTGTTTTTT

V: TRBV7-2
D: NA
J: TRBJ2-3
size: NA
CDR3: CASSLARAATDTQYF
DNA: TGTGCCAGCAGCTTAGCCCGGGCGGCCACAGATACGCAGTATTTT

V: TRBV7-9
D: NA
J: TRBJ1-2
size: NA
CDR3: CASSLGGTTGYGYTF
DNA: TGTGCCAGCAGCTTAGGGGGCACGACCGGGTATGGCTACACCTTC

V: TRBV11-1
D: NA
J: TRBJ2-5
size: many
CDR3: CASSFDREETQYF
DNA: TGTGCCAGCAGCTTTGATAGGGAAGAGACCCAGTACTTC

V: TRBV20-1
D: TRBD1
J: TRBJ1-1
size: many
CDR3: CSAPAPDRPEAFF
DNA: TGCAGTGCTCCGGCCCCGGACAGGCCTGAAGCTTTCTTT

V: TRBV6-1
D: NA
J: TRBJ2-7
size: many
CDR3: CASSVGEGSSYEQYF
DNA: TGTGCCAGCAGTGTCGGCGAGGGGAGCTCCTACGAGCAGTACTTC

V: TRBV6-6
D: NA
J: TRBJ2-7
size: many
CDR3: CASSYSGTYEQYF
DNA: TGTGCCAGCAGTTACTCAGGGACCTACGAGCAGTACTTC

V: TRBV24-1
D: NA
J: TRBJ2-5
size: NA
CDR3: CASQGGQETQYF
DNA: TGTGCCAGTCAGGGCGGGCAAGAGACCCAGTACTTC